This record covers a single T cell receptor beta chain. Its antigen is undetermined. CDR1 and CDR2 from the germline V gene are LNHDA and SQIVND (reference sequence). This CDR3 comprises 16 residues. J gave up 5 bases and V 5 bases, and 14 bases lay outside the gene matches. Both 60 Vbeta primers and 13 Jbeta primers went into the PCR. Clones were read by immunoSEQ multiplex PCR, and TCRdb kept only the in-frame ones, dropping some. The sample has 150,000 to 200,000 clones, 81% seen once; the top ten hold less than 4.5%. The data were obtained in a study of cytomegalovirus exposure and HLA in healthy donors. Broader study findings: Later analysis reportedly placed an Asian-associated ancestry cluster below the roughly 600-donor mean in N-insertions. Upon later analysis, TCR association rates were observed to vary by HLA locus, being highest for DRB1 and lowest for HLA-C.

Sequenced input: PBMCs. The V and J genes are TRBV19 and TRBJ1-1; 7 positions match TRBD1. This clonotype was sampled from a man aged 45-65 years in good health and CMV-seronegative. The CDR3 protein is CASSPSGQSKRTEAFF. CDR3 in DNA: TGTGCCAGTAGTCCCTCGGGACAGTCGAAGAGGACTGAAGCTTTCTTT. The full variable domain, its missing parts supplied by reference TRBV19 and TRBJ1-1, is DGGITQSPKYLFRKEGQNVTLSCEQNLNHDAMYWYRQDPGQGLRLIYYSQIVNDFQKGDIAEGYSVSREKKESFPLTVTSAQKNPTAFYLCASSPSGQSKRTEAFFGQGTRLTVV.